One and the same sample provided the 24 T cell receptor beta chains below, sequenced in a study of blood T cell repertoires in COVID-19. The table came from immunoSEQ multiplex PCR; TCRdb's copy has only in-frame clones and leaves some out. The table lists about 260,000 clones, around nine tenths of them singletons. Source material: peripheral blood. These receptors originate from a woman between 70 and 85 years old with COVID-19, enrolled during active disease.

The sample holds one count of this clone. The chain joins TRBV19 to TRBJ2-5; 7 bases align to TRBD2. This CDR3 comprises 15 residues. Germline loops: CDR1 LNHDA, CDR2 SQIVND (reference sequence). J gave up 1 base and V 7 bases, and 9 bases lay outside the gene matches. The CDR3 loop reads CASTDTPGGQETQYF. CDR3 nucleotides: TGTGCCAGTACCGATACACCGGGAGGCCAAGAGACCCAGTACTTC.

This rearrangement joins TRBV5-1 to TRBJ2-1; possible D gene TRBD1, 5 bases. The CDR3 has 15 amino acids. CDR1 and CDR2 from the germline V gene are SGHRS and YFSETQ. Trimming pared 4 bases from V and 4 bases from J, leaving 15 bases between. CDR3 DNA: TGCGCCAGCAGCCTTGGGGCAAATTCTTACAATGAGCAGTTCTTC. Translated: CASSLGANSYNEQFF.

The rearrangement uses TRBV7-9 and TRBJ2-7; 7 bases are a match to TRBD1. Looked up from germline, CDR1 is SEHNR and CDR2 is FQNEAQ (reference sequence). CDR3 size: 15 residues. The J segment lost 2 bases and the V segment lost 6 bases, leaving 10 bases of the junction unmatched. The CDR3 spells CASSPNEGAAYEQYF. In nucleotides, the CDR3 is TGTGCCAGCAGTCCAAATGAGGGGGCAGCCTACGAGCAGTACTTC.

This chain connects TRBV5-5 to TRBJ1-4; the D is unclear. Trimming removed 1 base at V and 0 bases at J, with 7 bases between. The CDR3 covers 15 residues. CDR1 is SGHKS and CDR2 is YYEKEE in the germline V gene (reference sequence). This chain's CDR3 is CASSLLRATNEKLFF. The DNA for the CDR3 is TGTGCCAGCAGCTTGCTACGTGCAACTAATGAAAAACTGTTTTTT.

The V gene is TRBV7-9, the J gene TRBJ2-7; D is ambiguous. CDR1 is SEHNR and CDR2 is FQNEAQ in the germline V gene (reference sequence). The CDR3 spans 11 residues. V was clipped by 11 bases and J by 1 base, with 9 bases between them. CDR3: CAVESSYEQYF. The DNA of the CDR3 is TGTGCCGTAGAAAGTTCCTACGAGCAGTACTTC. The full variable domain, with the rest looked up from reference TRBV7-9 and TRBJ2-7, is DTGVSQNPRHKITKRGQNVTFRCDPISEHNRLYWYRQTLGQGPEFLTYFQNEAQLEKSRLLSDRFSAERPKGSFSTLEIQRTEQGDSAMYLCAVESSYEQYFGPGTRLTVT.

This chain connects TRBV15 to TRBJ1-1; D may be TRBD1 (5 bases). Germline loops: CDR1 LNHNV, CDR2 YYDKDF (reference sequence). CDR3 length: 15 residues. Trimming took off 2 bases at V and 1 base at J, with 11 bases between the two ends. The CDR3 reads CATSRRQGQNTEAFF. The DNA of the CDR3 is TGTGCCACCAGCAGAAGGCAGGGCCAGAACACTGAAGCTTTCTTT.

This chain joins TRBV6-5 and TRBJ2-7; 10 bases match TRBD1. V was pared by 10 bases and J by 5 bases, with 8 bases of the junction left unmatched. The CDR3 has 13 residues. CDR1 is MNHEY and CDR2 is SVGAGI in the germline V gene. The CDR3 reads CATSMGTGDEQYF. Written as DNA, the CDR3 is TGTGCCACCTCCATGGGGACAGGGGACGAGCAGTACTTC.

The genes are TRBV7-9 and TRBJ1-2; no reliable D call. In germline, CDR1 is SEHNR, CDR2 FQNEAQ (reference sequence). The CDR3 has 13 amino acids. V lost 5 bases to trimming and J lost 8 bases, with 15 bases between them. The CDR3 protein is CASSRGPSEGYTF. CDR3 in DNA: TGTGCCAGCAGCAGAGGGCCGTCTGAGGGCTACACCTTC.

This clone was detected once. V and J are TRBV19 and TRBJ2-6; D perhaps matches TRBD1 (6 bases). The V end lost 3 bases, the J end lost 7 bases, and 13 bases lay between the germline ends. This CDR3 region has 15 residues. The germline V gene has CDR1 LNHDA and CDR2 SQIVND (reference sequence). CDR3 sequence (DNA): TGTGCCAGTAGTATTCAGGGGTTGGAAGCCAACGTCCTGACTTTC. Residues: CASSIQGLEANVLTF. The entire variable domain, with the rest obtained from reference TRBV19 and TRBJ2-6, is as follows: DGGITQSPKYLFRKEGQNVTLSCEQNLNHDAMYWYRQDPGQGLRLIYYSQIVNDFQKGDIAEGYSVSREKKESFPLTVTSAQKNPTAFYLCASSIQGLEANVLTFGAGSRLTVL.

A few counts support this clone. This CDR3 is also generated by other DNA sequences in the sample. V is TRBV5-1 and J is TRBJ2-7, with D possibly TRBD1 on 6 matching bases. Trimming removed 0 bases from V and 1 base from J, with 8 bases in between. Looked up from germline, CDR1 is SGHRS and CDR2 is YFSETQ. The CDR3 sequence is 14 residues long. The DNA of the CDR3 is TGCGCCAGCAGCTTGGGACAGGAATCCTACGAGCAGTACTTC. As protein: CASSLGQESYEQYF. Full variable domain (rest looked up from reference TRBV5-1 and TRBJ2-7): KAGVTQTPRYLIKTRGQQVTLSCSPISGHRSVSWYQQTPGQGLQFLFEYFSETQRNKGNFPGRFSGRQFSNSRSEMNVSTLELGDSALYLCASSLGQESYEQYFGPGTRLTVT.

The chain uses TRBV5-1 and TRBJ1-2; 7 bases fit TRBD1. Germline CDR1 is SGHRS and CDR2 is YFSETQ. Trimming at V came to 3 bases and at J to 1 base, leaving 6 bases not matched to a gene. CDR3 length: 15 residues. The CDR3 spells CASSSTGQSNYGYTF. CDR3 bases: TGCGCCAGCAGCTCGACGGGACAGAGTAACTATGGCTACACCTTC.

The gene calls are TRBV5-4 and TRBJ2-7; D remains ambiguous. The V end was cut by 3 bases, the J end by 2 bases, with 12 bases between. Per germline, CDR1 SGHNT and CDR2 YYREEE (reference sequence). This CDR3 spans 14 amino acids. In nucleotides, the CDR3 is TGTGCCAGCAGCTCCCGGCTCGGAGCCTACGAGCAGTACTTC. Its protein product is CASSSRLGAYEQYF.

Here the CDR3 reads CASSFLRDSPLHF. The CDR3 coding sequence is TGTGCCAGCAGCTTCCTGCGGGACTCACCCCTCCACTTT. The chain recombines TRBV7-2 with TRBJ1-6; maybe TRBD1 (5 bases). This CDR3 contains 13 residues. CDR1 SGHTA and CDR2 FQGNSA come from the germline V gene. V dropped 3 bases and J dropped 10 bases, with 10 bases sitting between them.

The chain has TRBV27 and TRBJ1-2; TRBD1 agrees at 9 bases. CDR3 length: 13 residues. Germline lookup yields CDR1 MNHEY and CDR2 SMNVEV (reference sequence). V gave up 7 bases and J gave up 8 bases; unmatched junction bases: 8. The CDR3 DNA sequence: TGTGCCAGCAAAAGACAGGGGGGTTCCGGCTACACCTTC. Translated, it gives CASKRQGGSGYTF.

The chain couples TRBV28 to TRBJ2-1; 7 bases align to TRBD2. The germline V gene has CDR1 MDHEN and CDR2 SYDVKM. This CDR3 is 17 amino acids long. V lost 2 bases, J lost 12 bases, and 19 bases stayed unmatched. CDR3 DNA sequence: TGTGCCAGCAGTTTACAGGATGGAGCGGGAACTACAATGAGGCAGTTCTTC. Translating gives CASSLQDGAGTTMRQFF.

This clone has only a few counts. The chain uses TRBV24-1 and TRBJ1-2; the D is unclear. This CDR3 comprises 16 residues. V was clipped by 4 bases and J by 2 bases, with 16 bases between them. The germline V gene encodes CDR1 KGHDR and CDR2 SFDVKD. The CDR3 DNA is TGTGCCACCAGTGAGGGCAGTCCCGTCCCGAACTATGGCTACACCTTC. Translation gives CATSEGSPVPNYGYTF.

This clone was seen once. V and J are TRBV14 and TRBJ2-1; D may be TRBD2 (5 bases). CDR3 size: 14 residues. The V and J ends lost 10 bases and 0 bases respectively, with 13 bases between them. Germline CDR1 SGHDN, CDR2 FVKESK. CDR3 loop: CATDPDFSYNEQFF. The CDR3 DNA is TGTGCCACCGATCCGGACTTCTCCTACAATGAGCAGTTCTTC.

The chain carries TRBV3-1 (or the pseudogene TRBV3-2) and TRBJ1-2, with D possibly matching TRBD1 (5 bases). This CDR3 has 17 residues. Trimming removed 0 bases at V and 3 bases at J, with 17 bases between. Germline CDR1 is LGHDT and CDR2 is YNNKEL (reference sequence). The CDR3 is CASSQEGAVPDYYGYTF. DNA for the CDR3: TGTGCCAGCAGCCAAGAAGGGGCGGTCCCGGATTACTATGGCTACACCTTC.

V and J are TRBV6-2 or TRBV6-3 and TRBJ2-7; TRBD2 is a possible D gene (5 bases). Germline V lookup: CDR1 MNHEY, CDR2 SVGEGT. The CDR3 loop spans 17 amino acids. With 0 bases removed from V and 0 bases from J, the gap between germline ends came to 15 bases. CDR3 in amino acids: CASSYSSGRRYSYEQYF. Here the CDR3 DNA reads TGTGCCAGCAGTTACTCGTCCGGGCGGAGGTACTCCTACGAGCAGTACTTC.

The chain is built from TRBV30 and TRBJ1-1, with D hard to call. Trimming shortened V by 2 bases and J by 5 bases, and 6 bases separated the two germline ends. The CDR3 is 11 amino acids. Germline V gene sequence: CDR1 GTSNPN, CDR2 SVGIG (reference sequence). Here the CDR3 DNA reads TGTGCCTGGAGTAGGGAGACTGAAGCTTTCTTT. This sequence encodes CAWSRETEAFF.

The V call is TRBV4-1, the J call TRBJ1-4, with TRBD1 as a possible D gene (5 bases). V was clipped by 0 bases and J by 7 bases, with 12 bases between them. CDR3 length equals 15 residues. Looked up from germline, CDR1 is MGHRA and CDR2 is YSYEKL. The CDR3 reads CASSQEGGSPEKLFF. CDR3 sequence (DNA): TGCGCCAGCAGCCAAGAGGGGGGGTCTCCTGAAAAACTGTTTTTT.

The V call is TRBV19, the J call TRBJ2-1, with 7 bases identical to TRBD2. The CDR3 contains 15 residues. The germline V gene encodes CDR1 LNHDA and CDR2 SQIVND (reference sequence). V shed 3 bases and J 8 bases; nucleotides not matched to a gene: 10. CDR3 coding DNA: TGTGCCAGTAGTATGGCTAGCGGACCCAGGCATGAGCAGTTCTTC. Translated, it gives CASSMASGPRHEQFF.

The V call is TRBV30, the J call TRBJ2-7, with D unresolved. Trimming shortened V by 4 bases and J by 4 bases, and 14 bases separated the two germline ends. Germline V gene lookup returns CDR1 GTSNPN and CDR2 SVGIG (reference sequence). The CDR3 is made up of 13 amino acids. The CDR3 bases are TGTGCCTGGAACCGGGTCTTGCCGTACGAGCAGTACTTC. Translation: CAWNRVLPYEQYF.

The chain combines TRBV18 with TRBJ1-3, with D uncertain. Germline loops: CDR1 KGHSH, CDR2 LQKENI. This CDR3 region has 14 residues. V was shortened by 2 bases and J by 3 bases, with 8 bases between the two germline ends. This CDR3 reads CASSPKQNGNTIYF. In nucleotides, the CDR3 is TGTGCCAGCTCACCAAAACAGAATGGAAACACCATATATTTT.